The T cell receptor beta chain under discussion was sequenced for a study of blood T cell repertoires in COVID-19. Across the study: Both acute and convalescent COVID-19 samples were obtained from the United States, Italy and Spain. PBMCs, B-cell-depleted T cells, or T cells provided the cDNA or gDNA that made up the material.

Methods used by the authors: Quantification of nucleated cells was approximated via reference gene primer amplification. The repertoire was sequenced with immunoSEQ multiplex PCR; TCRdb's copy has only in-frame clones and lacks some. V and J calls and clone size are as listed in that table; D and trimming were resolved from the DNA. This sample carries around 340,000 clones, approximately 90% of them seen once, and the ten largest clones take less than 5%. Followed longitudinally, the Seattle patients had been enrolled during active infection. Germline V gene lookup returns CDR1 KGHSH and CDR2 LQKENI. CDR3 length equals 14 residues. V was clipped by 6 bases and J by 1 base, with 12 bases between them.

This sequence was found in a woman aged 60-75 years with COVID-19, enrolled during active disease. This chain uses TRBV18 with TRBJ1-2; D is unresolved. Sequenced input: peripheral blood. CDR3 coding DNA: TGTGCCAGCTCGGCCCCAGCGGGTAACTATGGCTACACCTTC. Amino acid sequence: CASSAPAGNYGYTF. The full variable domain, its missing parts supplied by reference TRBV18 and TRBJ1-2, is NAGVMQNPRHLVRRRGQEARLRCSPMKGHSHVYWYRQLPEEGLKFMVYLQKENIIDESGMPKERFSAEFPKEGPSILRIQQVVRGDSAAYFCASSAPAGNYGYTFGSGTRLTVV.